Shown below are 8 T cell receptor beta chains from a single sample sequenced in a study of cytomegalovirus exposure and HLA in healthy donors. Researchers ran the PCR with 60 Vbeta and 13 Jbeta primers. Profiling relied on immunoSEQ multiplex PCR, and the TCRdb table lists in-frame clones only, not all of them. Counted here are around 100,000 clones, approximately 82% occurring once; the ten biggest clones make up more than 3%. Sequencing input: PBMCs. The receptors were gathered from a female donor in good health and CMV-seropositive.

This clone has just one count. This chain uses TRBV7-3 with TRBJ2-7; 10 nucleotides agree with TRBD1. Germline CDR1 SGHTA, CDR2 FQGTGA. Trimming removed 2 bases from V and 1 base from J; junction bases left unmatched: 17. The CDR3 covers 20 residues. CDR3 sequence reads: CASSLRQGALPPQFSYEQYF. The CDR3, as DNA: TGTGCCAGCAGCTTACGACAGGGGGCCCTACCTCCGCAATTTTCCTACGAGCAGTACTTC.

The genes are TRBV28 and TRBJ1-5, with a tentative D call TRBD1 (6 bases). Trimming took off 7 bases at V and 4 bases at J, with 8 bases between the two ends. CDR1 and CDR2 from the germline V gene are MDHEN and SYDVKM. The CDR3 has 12 residues. The CDR3 sequence is CASKGGNQPQHF. CDR3 DNA sequence: TGTGCCAGCAAGGGGGGGAATCAGCCCCAGCATTTT.

The chain uses TRBV6-5 and TRBJ1-5, with D possibly TRBD1 on 6 matching bases. Trimming left V 5 bases short and J 5 bases short, with 10 bases between. The CDR3 sequence is 13 residues long. CDR1 and CDR2 from the germline V gene are MNHEY and SVGAGI. CDR3 sequence: CASSTTGYQPQHF. The DNA for the CDR3 is TGTGCCAGCAGTACGACAGGTTATCAGCCCCAGCATTTT.

The chain employs TRBV5-6 and TRBJ1-2; D is unresolved. The germline V gene encodes CDR1 SGHDT and CDR2 YYEEEE. The CDR3 has 12 amino acids. V was trimmed by 2 bases and J by 1 base, leaving 3 bases between them. This chain's CDR3 is CASSFNNYGYTF. CDR3 sequence (DNA): TGTGCCAGCAGCTTCAATAACTATGGCTACACCTTC.

The rearrangement links TRBV25-1 to TRBJ2-3; 10 bases are a match to TRBD2. Germline values: CDR1 MGHDK, CDR2 SYGVNS. CDR3 length: 16 residues. V lost 6 bases and J lost 5; bases outside the gene matches: 11. The CDR3 region is CASRNNLAGEVDTQYF. The CDR3 DNA follows: TGTGCCAGCAGGAATAATCTAGCGGGAGAGGTAGATACGCAGTATTTT.

This chain links TRBV27 with TRBJ2-3, with 12 bases matching TRBD2. The CDR3 is 17 residues long. Germline V gene lookup returns CDR1 MNHEY and CDR2 SMNVEV (reference sequence). After removal of 0 bases from V and 0 bases from J, the junction contained 1 base not matched to a gene. CDR3 amino acids: CASSLSLAGGSTDTQYF. The CDR3 bases are TGTGCCAGCAGTTTATCACTAGCGGGAGGTAGCACAGATACGCAGTATTTT.

The V gene is TRBV7-2, the J gene TRBJ2-2, with TRBD2 matching 7 bases. Germline V gene lookup returns CDR1 SGHTA and CDR2 FQGNSA. CDR3 length: 16 amino acids. The V segment lost 1 base and the J segment 5 bases; nucleotides outside the gene matches: 7. The CDR3 DNA reads TGTGCCAGCAGCTTAGGGGCGGGAGCGGGGACCGGGGAGCTGTTTTTT. Its protein product is CASSLGAGAGTGELFF.

The CDR3 here is CASSYSRVQGAEAFF. In DNA, the CDR3 is TGTGCCAGCAGTTACTCGAGGGTACAGGGAGCTGAAGCTTTCTTT. The chain carries TRBV6-6 and TRBJ1-1; perhaps TRBD1 as D (6 bases). The CDR3 is 15 amino acids. The V gene lost 0 bases and the J gene lost 6 bases, with 14 bases spanning the gap. Germline V gives CDR1 MNHNY, CDR2 SVGAGI (reference sequence).